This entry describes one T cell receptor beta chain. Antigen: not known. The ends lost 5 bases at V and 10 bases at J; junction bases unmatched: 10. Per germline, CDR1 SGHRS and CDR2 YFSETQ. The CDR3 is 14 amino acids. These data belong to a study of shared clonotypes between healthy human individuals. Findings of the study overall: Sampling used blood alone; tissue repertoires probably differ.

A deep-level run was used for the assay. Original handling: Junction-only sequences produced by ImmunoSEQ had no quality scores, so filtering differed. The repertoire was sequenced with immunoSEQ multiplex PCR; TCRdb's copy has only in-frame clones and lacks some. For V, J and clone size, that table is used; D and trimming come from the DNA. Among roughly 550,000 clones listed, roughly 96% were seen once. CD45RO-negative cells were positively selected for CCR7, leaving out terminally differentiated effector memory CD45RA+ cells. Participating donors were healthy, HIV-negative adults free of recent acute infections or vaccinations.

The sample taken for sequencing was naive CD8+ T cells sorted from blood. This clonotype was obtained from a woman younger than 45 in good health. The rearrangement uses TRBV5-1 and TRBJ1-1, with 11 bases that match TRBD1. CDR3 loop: CASRLRTGGSGAFF. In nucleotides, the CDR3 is TGCGCCAGCAGGCTTCGGACAGGGGGCTCCGGAGCTTTCTTT.